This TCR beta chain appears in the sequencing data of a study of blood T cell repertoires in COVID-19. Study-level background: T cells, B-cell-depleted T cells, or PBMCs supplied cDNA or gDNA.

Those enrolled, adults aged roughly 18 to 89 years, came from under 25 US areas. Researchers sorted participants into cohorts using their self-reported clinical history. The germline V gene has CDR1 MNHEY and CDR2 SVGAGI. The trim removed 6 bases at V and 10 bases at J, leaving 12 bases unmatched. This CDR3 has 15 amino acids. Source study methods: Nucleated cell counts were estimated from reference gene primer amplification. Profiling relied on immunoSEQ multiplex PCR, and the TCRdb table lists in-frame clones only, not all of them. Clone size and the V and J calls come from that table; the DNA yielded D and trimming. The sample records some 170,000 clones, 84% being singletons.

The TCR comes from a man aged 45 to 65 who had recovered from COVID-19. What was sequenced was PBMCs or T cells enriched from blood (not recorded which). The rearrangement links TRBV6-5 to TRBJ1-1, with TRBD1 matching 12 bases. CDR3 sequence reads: CASSRAGTGGRGAFF. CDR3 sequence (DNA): TGTGCCAGCAGCCGGGCCGGGACAGGGGGCCGTGGAGCTTTCTTT.